The present T cell receptor beta chain was sequenced within a study of blood T cell repertoires in COVID-19. Across the whole study: There were acute and convalescent COVID-19 samples, and they came from the United States, Italy and Spain.

The sample holds a few counts of this clone. Assay used: immunoSEQ multiplex PCR; TCRdb lists only in-frame clones, some missing. Here the sample spans roughly 200,000 clones, around 86% being singletons. Cohort assignment relied on participant-reported clinical history. Germline V lookup: CDR1 SQVTM, CDR2 ANQGSEA. V lost 6 bases and J lost 0; bases outside the gene matches: 6. CDR3 length: 15 amino acids. The chain joins TRBV29-1 to TRBJ1-5; 9 bases are a match to TRBD1. The sequencing input was PBMCs or T cells enriched from blood (not recorded which). This TCR was recovered from a woman in her 40s with acute COVID-19. This chain's CDR3 is CSVGETGGSNQPQHF. CDR3 bases: TGCAGCGTCGGGGAGACAGGGGGTAGCAATCAGCCCCAGCATTTT.